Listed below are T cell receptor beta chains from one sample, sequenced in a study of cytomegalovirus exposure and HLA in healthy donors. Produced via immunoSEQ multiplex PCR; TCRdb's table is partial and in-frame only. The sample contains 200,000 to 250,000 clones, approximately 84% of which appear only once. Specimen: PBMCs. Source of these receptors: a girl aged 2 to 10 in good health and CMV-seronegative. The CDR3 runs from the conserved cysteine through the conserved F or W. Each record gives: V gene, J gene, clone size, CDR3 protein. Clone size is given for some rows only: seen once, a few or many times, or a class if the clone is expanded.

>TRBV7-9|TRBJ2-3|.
CASSLGVAGGLLTDTQYF
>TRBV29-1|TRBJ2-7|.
CSVEGRGYEQYF
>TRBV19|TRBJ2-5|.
CASSIRASGGRSETQYF
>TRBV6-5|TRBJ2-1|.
CASKRGLGSLEQFF
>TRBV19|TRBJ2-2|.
CASASGLADNTGELFF
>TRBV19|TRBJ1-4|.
CASRYIGGASNEKLFF
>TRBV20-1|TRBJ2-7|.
CSASHGGMAF
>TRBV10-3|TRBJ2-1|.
CAISEDYRYNEQFF
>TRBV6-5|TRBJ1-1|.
CASSLTVMNTEAFF
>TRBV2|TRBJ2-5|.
CASRRGGGGETQYF
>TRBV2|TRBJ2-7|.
CASRQEYLATYEQYF
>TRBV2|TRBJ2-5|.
CASSEADPGETQYF
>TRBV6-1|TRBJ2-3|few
CASRRGPSTDTQYF
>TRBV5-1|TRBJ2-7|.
CASSFGQEYYEQYF
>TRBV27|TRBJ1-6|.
CASSPLNNSPLHF
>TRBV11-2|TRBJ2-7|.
CASSLAAGIPYEQYF
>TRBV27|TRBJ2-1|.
CASSLWSYRGSYNEQFF
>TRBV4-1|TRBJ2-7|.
CASSHPMGGGSYEQYF
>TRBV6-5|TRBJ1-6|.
CASSPGTGGNSPLHF
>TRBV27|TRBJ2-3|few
CASSFRGTDTQYF
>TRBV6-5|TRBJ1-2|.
CASSEAFGGYTF
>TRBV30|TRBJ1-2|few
CAWSEQGDYGYTF